This T cell receptor beta chain was captured by sequencing in a study of a mutant IDH1 vaccine in newly diagnosed glioma. The wider study: Vaccination was launched 4-6 weeks after radiotherapy alone, or with temozolomide cycles. Sex among treated patients split about 60% male, roughly 38% female; mean age was roughly 42 years.

The time point was: week 35, safety follow-up. The vaccine gave 300 ug of a 20-mer mutant IDH1 peptide subcutaneously per dose. All eight of the vaccinations patients received fell in weeks 1, 3, 5, 7, 11, 15, 19 and 23. Every donor had a new WHO grade 3 or 4 astrocytoma that was IDH1-mutant, with loss of nuclear ATRX. TCRdb keeps only in-frame clones here, not all; method: immunoSEQ multiplex PCR. In the table there are approximately 45,000 clones, more than 70% of which are singletons. As regards this clone: Antigen unknown.

The clonotype comes from a middle-aged woman with glioma. This specimen was PBMCs, taken from a glioma patient whose treatment included an IDH1 peptide vaccine.

CDR3 sequence reads: CASSLATHRGPGGYTF. The CDR3, as DNA: TGTGCCAGCAGCTTAGCGACACACAGGGGGCCCGGTGGCTACACCTTC. The chain carries TRBV7-2 and TRBJ1-2, with 9 bases matching TRBD1. The V segment lost 0 bases and the J segment 7 bases; nucleotides outside the gene matches: 9. The V gene's germline CDR1 is SGHTA and CDR2 FQGNSA. The CDR3 consists of 16 residues.